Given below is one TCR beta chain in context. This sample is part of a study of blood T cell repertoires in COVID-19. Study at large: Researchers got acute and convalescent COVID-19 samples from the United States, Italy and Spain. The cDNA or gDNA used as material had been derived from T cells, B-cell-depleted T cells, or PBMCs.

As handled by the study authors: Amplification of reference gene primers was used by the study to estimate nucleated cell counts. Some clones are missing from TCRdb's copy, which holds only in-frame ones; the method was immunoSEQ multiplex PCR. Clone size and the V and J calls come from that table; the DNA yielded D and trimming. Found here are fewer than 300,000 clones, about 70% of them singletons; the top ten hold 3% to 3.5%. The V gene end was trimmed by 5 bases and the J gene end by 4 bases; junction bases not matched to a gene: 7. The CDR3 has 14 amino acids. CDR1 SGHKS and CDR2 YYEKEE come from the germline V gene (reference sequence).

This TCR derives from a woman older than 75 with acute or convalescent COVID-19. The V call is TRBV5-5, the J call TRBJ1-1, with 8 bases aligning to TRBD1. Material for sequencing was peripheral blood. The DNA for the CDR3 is TGTGCCAGCAGTACGGCCAGGGGGCCCACTGAAGCTTTCTTT. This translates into CASSTARGPTEAFF.